This T cell receptor (beta chain) emerged from a study of T cell responses to AZD1222 COVID-19 vaccine. Study as a whole: Second-dose schedules of about 4 or about 12 weeks were combined. Broader study findings: White British people made up most donors, females outnumbered males, and clonal diversity was possibly underestimated. Sampling that yielded the repertoires occurred only after the peak T cell response.

Produced via immunoSEQ multiplex PCR; TCRdb's table is partial and in-frame only. The sample records some 130,000 clones, about nine tenths being singletons. Germline V CDR1 and CDR2: LNHNV, YYDKDF (reference sequence). The CDR3 totals 15 residues. V lost 5 bases to trimming and J lost 0 bases, with 13 bases between them. In the case of this clone: What it recognizes is unknown.

V and J are TRBV15 and TRBJ1-2; TRBD1 is a possible D gene (5 bases). Sequenced material: peripheral blood, taken on day 0 of AZD1222 vaccination. The receptor's source is an adult in good health. The CDR3 bases are TGTGCCACCAGCTTGCCGGGACGGACTAACTATGGCTACACCTTC. Its protein is CATSLPGRTNYGYTF.